The 27 T cell receptor beta chains below were found in one sample sequenced in a study of blood T cells in healthy people across ages. A second PCR, run for roughly 7 to 12 cycles, used a sample-barcoded 5' primer plus a J-beta primer mix. TCRdb re-analysed the 5' RACE reads in MiXCR, keeping a single row per CDR3 protein. The sample holds 1.8 million or so distinct CDR3 sequences, about two fifths seen once. Input material: blood. All receptors derive from a human donor in good health.

At least ten counts were recorded for this clonotype. The V gene is TRBV29-1, the J gene TRBJ2-4, with 7 bases that match TRBD1. With 6 bases clipped from V and 8 bases from J, the junction kept 10 bases outside the gene matches. The CDR3 runs 13 residues. Germline V lookup: CDR1 SQVTM, CDR2 ANQGSEA. The CDR3 nucleotides are TGCAGCGTCAAACAGGGGTGGTTGGACATTCAGTACTTC. This encodes CSVKQGWLDIQYF. The whole variable domain, remainder taken from reference TRBV29-1 and TRBJ2-4, is SAVISQKPSRDICQRGTSLTIQCQVDSQVTMMFWYRQQPGQSLTLIATANQGSEATYESGFVIDKFPISRPNLTFSTLTVSNMSPEDSSIYLCSVKQGWLDIQYFGAGTRLSVL.

The rearrangement uses TRBV20-1 and TRBJ1-2, with D perhaps matching TRBD1 (6 bases). Germline V lookup: CDR1 DFQATT, CDR2 SNEGSKA (reference sequence). The V end lost 0 bases, the J end lost 3 bases, and 14 bases lay between the germline ends. The CDR3 totals 15 residues. The CDR3 loop is CSARDPRGSYYGYTF. DNA for the CDR3: TGCAGTGCTAGAGACCCCAGGGGCTCCTACTATGGCTACACCTTC.

Comments on this clonotype: The junction and the germline gene differ at one end; a read error may be behind it. The rearrangement joins TRBV7-2 to TRBJ2-1, with D perhaps TRBD1 (6 bases). The J call is doubtful: the DNA matches TRBJ2-7 better. Germline-derived CDR1 and CDR2 are SGHTA and FQGNSA. The CDR3 is 14 amino acids. CDR3 coding DNA: TGTGCCTGCAGCCCCCGGCAGGGGTGGTACGAGCAGTACTTC. Amino acids: CACSPRQGWYEQYF.

This sequence joins TRBV5-5 and TRBJ2-2; either TRBD1 or TRBD2 may supply D (5 bases each). The CDR3 has 16 amino acids. Per germline, CDR1 SGHKS and CDR2 YYEKEE (reference sequence). V lost 1 base to trimming and J lost 6 bases, with 16 bases between them. The CDR3 DNA reads TGTGCCAGCAGCTTGAGAGCAGGGAGTAACGCCGGGGAGCTGTTTTTT. The encoded protein is CASSLRAGSNAGELFF.

Worth noting for this clonotype: Mismatch with germline at one junction end may stem from a read error. For the CDR3, the DNA is TGTGTCAGCAGCTCCAGAAACCGATTAGCGGGGGAAGAGACCCAGTACTTC. As protein: CVSSSRNRLAGEETQYF. The V gene is TRBV7-9, the J gene TRBJ2-7; 9 bases map to TRBD2. With the DNA end fitting TRBJ2-5 better, the J assignment may be wrong. The CDR3 has 17 amino acids. The germline V gene has CDR1 SEHNR and CDR2 FQNEAQ (reference sequence).

The chain has TRBV28 and TRBJ2-5; 7 nucleotides line up with TRBD2. The V and J ends lost 1 base and 11 bases, in that order; junction bases with no gene match: 13. The CDR3 contains 15 residues. Germline V gives CDR1 MDHEN, CDR2 SYDVKM. The CDR3 is CASSLSPAGSVEQYF. In DNA, the CDR3 is TGTGCCAGCAGTTTATCCCCAGCGGGGTCGGTAGAGCAGTACTTC.

The chain carries TRBV20-1 and TRBJ2-5; 7 bases fit TRBD2. The junction had 4 bases not matched to a gene; V was cut back by 3 bases and J by 3 bases. This CDR3 region has 13 residues. From germline, CDR1 is DFQATT and CDR2 SNEGSKA (reference sequence). CDR3 residues: CSARRLAEETQYF. The CDR3 coding sequence is TGCAGTGCTAGGAGGCTAGCGGAAGAGACCCAGTACTTC.

The rearrangement uses TRBV6-2 or TRBV6-3 and TRBJ1-1; D not certain. Trimming left V 0 bases short and J 4 bases short, with 9 bases between. This CDR3 has 14 residues. Germline V lookup: CDR1 MNHEY, CDR2 SVGEGT. CDR3 amino acids: CASSYSGSGTEAFF. The CDR3 bases are TGTGCCAGCAGTTACTCGGGTTCCGGCACTGAAGCTTTCTTT.

This clonotype was detected only a few times. The chain's CDR3 is CASSLAYGAYNEQFF. CDR3 nucleotides: TGTGCCAGCAGCTTAGCCTACGGGGCCTACAATGAGCAGTTCTTC. The rearrangement uses TRBV7-2 and TRBJ2-1; D is possibly TRBD2 (5 bases). This CDR3 contains 15 residues. Germline-derived CDR1 and CDR2 are SGHTA and FQGNSA. The V end was cut by 0 bases, the J end by 2 bases, with 8 bases between.

This clonotype was seen a handful of times. The gene calls are TRBV3-1 and TRBJ1-6; 7 positions match TRBD1. In germline, CDR1 is LGHDT, CDR2 YNNKEL (reference sequence). The CDR3 spans 17 residues. The J segment lost 5 bases and the V segment lost 3 bases, leaving 10 bases of the junction unmatched. DNA for the CDR3: TGTGCCAGCAGCCACAGACAGGGTGGTATAGATAATTCACCCCTCCACTTT. This encodes CASSHRQGGIDNSPLHF.

V usage is TRBV5-6 and J usage is TRBJ1-2, with a weak D call TRBD1 (5 bases). Trimming left V 0 bases short and J 9 bases short, with 15 bases between. The CDR3 contains 14 residues. CDR1 and CDR2 (germline): SGHDT, YYEEEE. The CDR3: CASSLERGSVSYTF. As DNA, the CDR3 is TGTGCCAGCAGCTTGGAGCGGGGGAGCGTGAGCTACACCTTC.

J is TRBJ2-1 and V is TRBV5-1; D ambiguous. The CDR3 length is 14 residues. Trimming stripped 0 bases from V and 6 bases from J, with 10 bases between. Germline CDR1 SGHRS, CDR2 YFSETQ. The CDR3 loop reads CASSLAAWGNEQFF. Written as DNA, the CDR3 is TGCGCCAGCAGCTTGGCCGCGTGGGGCAATGAGCAGTTCTTC.

This clonotype was recorded once. The chain is built from TRBV11-1 and TRBJ1-1; possible D gene TRBD1, 5 bases. Germline CDR1 and CDR2: SGHAT and FQDESV (reference sequence). V shed 1 base and J shed 2 bases, with 29 bases lying between them. The CDR3 is 21 residues long. The CDR3 region is CASSLGGGGTGTLWINTEAFF. Written as DNA, the CDR3 is TGTGCCAGCAGCTTAGGTGGGGGGGGTACCGGGACCCTATGGATAAACACTGAAGCTTTCTTT.

V gene TRBV5-6 combines with J gene TRBJ1-4; 8 nucleotides line up with TRBD1. CDR1 and CDR2 from the germline V gene are SGHDT and YYEEEE. Unmatched junction bases numbered 9, after V lost 1 base and J lost 7 bases. CDR3 length: 16 amino acids. The CDR3 DNA reads as TGTGCCAGCAGCTTGAATGACAGGGGTTGTTGTGAAAAACTGTTTTTT. Amino acid sequence: CASSLNDRGCCEKLFF.

This chain links TRBV28 with TRBJ1-2, with 8 bases fitting TRBD1. V trimming: 5 bases; J trimming: 4 bases; junction bases outside the gene matches: 15. The CDR3 extends over 17 amino acids. Germline-derived CDR1 and CDR2 are MDHEN and SYDVKM. The CDR3 reads CASSQSGAGGVGYGYTF. The CDR3 bases are TGTGCCAGCAGTCAGTCCGGGGCAGGGGGCGTAGGCTATGGCTACACCTTC.

DNA of the CDR3: TGCAGCGTTGGATACAGGAGAGACACTGAAGCTTTCTTT. Amino acid sequence: CSVGYRRDTEAFF. This sequence joins TRBV29-1 and TRBJ1-1; TRBD1 might be the D (5 bases). The V gene's germline CDR1 is SQVTM and CDR2 ANQGSEA. V was pared by 4 bases and J by 3 bases, with 12 bases between. The CDR3 covers 13 residues.

Note on this clonotype: A single base separates this from a much larger clone, so it may be a read error. V and J are TRBV29-1 and TRBJ2-1; the D call may be TRBD1 or TRBD2 (5 bases each). The CDR3 consists of 14 residues. Germline assignment: CDR1 SQVTM and CDR2 ANQGSEA. Trimming shortened V by 4 bases and J by 8 bases, and 18 bases separated the two germline ends. CDR3 in DNA: TGCAGCGTTGGAGATGAGGGGCTGATCGATGAGCAGTTCTTC. Its protein product is CSVGDEGLIDEQFF.

The genes are TRBV12-3 or TRBV12-4 and TRBJ2-1; the D gene could be TRBD1 or TRBD2 (5 bases each). This CDR3 spans 14 amino acids. V was cut by 7 bases and J by 1 base, with 11 bases left in between. CDR3 in DNA: TGTGCCAGCACCGAGGGGATATCCTACAATGAGCAGTTCTTC. It yields the protein CASTEGISYNEQFF.

Written as DNA, the CDR3 is TGCAGTGCTCTGGGTGCGGGGCGAGCCGCGCAGTACTTC. Protein sequence: CSALGAGRAAQYF. The chain links TRBV20-1 to TRBJ2-7; weak D call: TRBD2 (6 bases). Deletions cut 5 bases from V and 9 bases from J, with 20 bases between. The CDR3 is 13 residues long. Germline lookup yields CDR1 DFQATT and CDR2 SNEGSKA (reference sequence).

This clonotype came up a few times. The chain joins TRBV29-1 to TRBJ2-7, with 8 positions matching TRBD2. Trimming took 5 bases from V and 2 from J; bases not matched to a gene: 8. From germline, CDR1 is SQVTM and CDR2 ANQGSEA. CDR3 length equals 14 residues. CDR3 in DNA: TGCAGCGTTTCCGGGGGGGGACTAGCCTACGAGCAGTACTTC. Translation gives CSVSGGGLAYEQYF.

The chain uses TRBV12-5 and TRBJ1-1; D gene uncertain. In germline, CDR1 is LGHNT, CDR2 FRNRAP. V lost 2 bases to trimming and J lost 8 bases, with 12 bases between them. The CDR3 totals 13 residues. The CDR3 DNA is TGTGCTAGTGGTTTGTCCGACACGAGAGAAGCTTTCTTT. It specifies CASGLSDTREAFF.

The V and J genes are TRBV19 and TRBJ1-5; D gene unclear. V was cut by 4 bases and J by 4 bases, with 8 bases left in between. The CDR3 is 13 amino acids. CDR1 LNHDA and CDR2 SQIVND come from the germline V gene (reference sequence). The CDR3 region is CASSSSKNQPQHF. CDR3 DNA: TGTGCCAGTAGTAGCTCGAAAAATCAGCCCCAGCATTTT.

This clonotype was detected a few times. The genes are TRBV19 and TRBJ1-2, with TRBD1 matching over 8 bases. The CDR3 extends over 14 amino acids. J gave up 12 bases and V 6 bases, and 15 bases lay outside the gene matches. Looked up from germline, CDR1 is LNHDA and CDR2 is SQIVND (reference sequence). In DNA form, the CDR3 reads TGTGCCAGTAGCCCTGATCGGGACAGGATACGAAACACCTTC. Its protein product is CASSPDRDRIRNTF.

This clonotype was recorded a few times. Written as DNA, the CDR3 is TGTGCCAGCAGTTTGCCACCAACCGGGACAGGCCACACAGATACGCAGTATTTT. Protein sequence: CASSLPPTGTGHTDTQYF. The V call is TRBV28, the J call TRBJ2-3, with 8 bases that match TRBD1. V shed 3 bases and J 2 bases; nucleotides not matched to a gene: 13. The germline V gene has CDR1 MDHEN and CDR2 SYDVKM. The CDR3 contains 18 residues.

The chain recombines TRBV2 with TRBJ1-1, with no clear D. This CDR3 region has 12 residues. The V and J ends lost 10 bases and 5 bases respectively, with 14 bases between them. The germline V gene has CDR1 SNHLY and CDR2 FYNNEI. CDR3 loop: CATPRALTEAFF. For the CDR3, the DNA is TGTGCCACCCCAAGGGCCCTGACTGAAGCTTTCTTT.

The rearrangement links TRBV5-1 to TRBJ1-2, with D maybe TRBD1 (6 bases). Germline V CDR1 and CDR2: SGHRS, YFSETQ. V lost 4 bases to trimming and J lost 11 bases, with 18 bases between them. This CDR3 contains 13 residues. The CDR3 region is CASSVNYRAPYTF. The CDR3 region has the DNA TGCGCCAGCAGCGTGAATTACAGGGCTCCGTACACCTTC.

The chain carries TRBV12-3 or TRBV12-4 and TRBJ1-2; D perhaps matches TRBD1 (6 bases). CDR3 length: 14 residues. Trimming removed 4 bases from V and 1 base from J, with 10 bases in between. CDR3 bases: TGTGCCAGCAGTTGGGACATCTGTAACTATGGCTACACCTTC. Encoded protein: CASSWDICNYGYTF.